These 10 T cell receptor beta chains share one sample of origin, sequenced in a study of blood T cell repertoires in COVID-19. Measured with immunoSEQ multiplex PCR; TCRdb has only the in-frame clones, and not every one. The sample contains 230,000 or so clones, 80% to 85% of which appear only once. Sequencing used PBMCs or T cells enriched from blood (not recorded which). The origin of the receptors is a man in his fifties who had recovered from COVID-19.

The rearrangement uses TRBV5-6 and TRBJ1-4, with 10 bases that match TRBD1. Unmatched junction bases numbered 5, after V lost 4 bases and J lost 8 bases. The V gene's germline CDR1 is SGHDT and CDR2 YYEEEE. This CDR3 contains 14 residues. The CDR3 region has the DNA TGTGCCAGCAGCAGCGGGACAGGGGAGGAAAAACTGTTTTTT. This encodes CASSSGTGEEKLFF.

The table lists this clone with many counts. Within the sample, other DNA sequences also encode this same CDR3. This sequence joins TRBV10-1 and TRBJ1-1; the D gene is possibly TRBD1 (5 bases). Trimming took 4 bases from V and 1 from J, leaving 7 bases between them. The CDR3 is 13 amino acids. The germline V gene encodes CDR1 WNHNN and CDR2 SYGVQD (reference sequence). In DNA form, the CDR3 reads TGCGCCAGCAGTGGACAGCAGAACACTGAAGCTTTCTTT. Its translation: CASSGQQNTEAFF.

The chain couples TRBV7-6 to TRBJ1-5; 7 bases match TRBD1. Germline values: CDR1 SGHVS, CDR2 FNYEAQ. This CDR3 is 14 amino acids long. The V gene end was trimmed by 2 bases and the J gene end by 7 bases; junction bases not matched to a gene: 5. The DNA of the CDR3 is TGTGCCAGCAGCTTAACAGGGGACGGGCAGCCCCAGCATTTT. Protein: CASSLTGDGQPQHF.

V is TRBV5-1 and J is TRBJ1-2; TRBD1 is a possible D gene (6 bases). The CDR3 runs 14 residues. The ends were cut back, 0 bases at V and 6 bases at J, with 12 bases in the middle. The germline V gene encodes CDR1 SGHRS and CDR2 YFSETQ. The CDR3 DNA reads TGCGCCAGCAGCTTGGGGACAGTAAATGATGGCTACACCTTC. Translation gives CASSLGTVNDGYTF.

The V and J genes are TRBV6-5 and TRBJ1-1; a weak D match, TRBD1 (6 bases). Trimming shortened V by 5 bases and J by 1 base, and 11 bases separated the two germline ends. The germline gives CDR1 MNHEY, CDR2 SVGAGI. The CDR3 is 14 residues long. The CDR3, as DNA: TGTGCCAGCAGTCCCACAGGGCCGAACACTGAAGCTTTCTTT. Translated, it gives CASSPTGPNTEAFF.

CDR3 residues: CAWAGGVSGNTIYF. The DNA for the CDR3 is TGTGCCTGGGCAGGGGGCGTGAGTGGAAACACCATATATTTT. V is TRBV30 and J is TRBJ1-3, with 8 bases lining up with TRBD1. This CDR3 comprises 14 residues. Germline assignment: CDR1 GTSNPN and CDR2 SVGIG (reference sequence). The V and J ends lost 5 bases and 3 bases, in that order; junction bases with no gene match: 6.

V gene TRBV4-2 combines with J gene TRBJ2-4; 14 bases map to TRBD2. V dropped 6 bases and J dropped 6; count of bases not matched to a gene: 7. The V gene's germline CDR1 is LGHNA and CDR2 YNFKEQ. This CDR3 region has 16 residues. The CDR3 bases are TGTGCCAGCAGACCCGGACTAGCGGGAGGACTAAACATTCAGTACTTC. Amino acids: CASRPGLAGGLNIQYF.

The V gene is TRBV3-1 (or the pseudogene TRBV3-2), the J gene TRBJ2-1, with 7 bases fitting TRBD2. V dropped 0 bases and J dropped 2; count of bases not matched to a gene: 1. Germline CDR1 LGHDT, CDR2 YNNKEL (reference sequence). This CDR3 has 15 residues. CDR3 region: CASSQEGGPYNEQFF. CDR3 sequence (DNA): TGTGCCAGCAGCCAAGAGGGAGGGCCCTACAATGAGCAGTTCTTC.

The rearrangement uses TRBV28 and TRBJ1-2, with a tentative D call TRBD1 (6 bases). The CDR3 covers 13 residues. Trimming removed 2 bases from V and 4 bases from J, with 8 bases in between. Germline V gives CDR1 MDHEN, CDR2 SYDVKM. This CDR3 reads CASSLAGAYGYTF. CDR3 sequence (DNA): TGTGCCAGCAGTTTAGCGGGGGCCTATGGCTACACCTTC.

This clone was found once. The V and J genes are TRBV9 and TRBJ1-5; 7 positions agree with TRBD1. J gave up 5 bases and V 3 bases, and 23 bases lay outside the gene matches. Germline V CDR1 and CDR2: SGDLS, YYNGEE. CDR3 length: 20 amino acids. CDR3 nucleotide sequence: TGTGCCAGCAGCGCCTTGGACAGGCAGGGTGGGTCCCGATCTTATCAGCCCCAGCATTTT. Its protein product is CASSALDRQGGSRSYQPQHF.